The source of this T cell receptor (beta chain) is a study of cytomegalovirus exposure and HLA in healthy donors. Whole-study context: Roughly 80 million unique TCRs from HLA-typed donors made up an early data release.

It was with 60 Vbeta and 13 Jbeta primers that the PCR ran. Profiled with immunoSEQ multiplex PCR; TCRdb holds only in-frame clones, not every one. Among just under 250,000 clones listed, 82% were seen once. Study-wide results and limits: In a later analysis, parvovirus B19, influenza, CMV and Epstein-Barr virus appeared linked to several top co-occurrence clusters. The dataset shows that most TCR sequences were rare, while some public TCRs occurred in many donors. V- and J-gene trimming of TCR beta was linked (in a later analysis) to a missense DCLRE1C variant.

In regard to this clone: Its antigen is not known.

CDR3 length: 13 residues. The germline V and J ends were trimmed by 4 bases and 4 bases, with 11 bases remaining between them. Germline assignment: CDR1 ENHRY and CDR2 SYGVKD. This TCR derives from a middle-aged woman in good health and CMV-seropositive. The genes are TRBV10-3 and TRBJ2-7, with D possibly being TRBD1 (5 bases). Sequencing was done on a sample of PBMCs. The CDR3 sequence is CAISADSPYEQYF. DNA for the CDR3: TGTGCCATCAGTGCTGACAGCCCTTACGAGCAGTACTTC.